These T cell receptor beta chains were read from a single sample in a study of long-term antiretroviral therapy in people with HIV. The assay was immunoSEQ multiplex PCR, and TCRdb's table has in-frame clones only and misses some. Of over 30,000 clones listed, roughly 97% were seen once; the top ten hold just under 3%. Sequencing used unsorted PBMCs, obtained 6.9 years after starting antiretroviral therapy. These receptor sequences come from a young man with HIV. Both conserved end residues are part of each CDR3. Fields, in order: D gene, J gene, V gene, clone size, CDR3 DNA, CDR3 protein. A D gene is named only where the DNA matches it firmly. Clone size is given for some rows only: seen once, a few or many times, or a class if the clone is expanded.

d_gene: -; j_gene: TRBJ2-7; v_gene: TRBV9; abundance: -; CDR3nt: TGTGCCAGCAGCCCTGGTGGTTCACTTAGCTACGAGCAGTACTTC; CDR3aa: CASSPGGSLSYEQYF
d_gene: TRBD1; j_gene: TRBJ2-7; v_gene: TRBV6-5; abundance: -; CDR3nt: TGTGCCAGCAGTTACTCGAGAGGGACAGGGGAGTACTTC; CDR3aa: CASSYSRGTGEYF
d_gene: -; j_gene: TRBJ2-1; v_gene: TRBV2; abundance: -; CDR3nt: TGTGCCAGCAGTCGTGATGAAGAGCAGTTCTTC; CDR3aa: CASSRDEEQFF
d_gene: -; j_gene: TRBJ2-3; v_gene: TRBV25-1; abundance: -; CDR3nt: TGTGCCAGCAGTGAATGGGACTCCACAGATACGCAGTATTTT; CDR3aa: CASSEWDSTDTQYF
d_gene: -; j_gene: TRBJ2-3; v_gene: TRBV5-1; abundance: -; CDR3nt: TGCGCCAGCGGAAGCTCTTTAGATACGCAGTATTTT; CDR3aa: CASGSSLDTQYF
d_gene: -; j_gene: TRBJ2-2; v_gene: TRBV6-1; abundance: -; CDR3nt: TGTGCCAGCACCCCAAGGATGGGCGGGGAGCTGTTTTTT; CDR3aa: CASTPRMGGELFF
d_gene: -; j_gene: TRBJ1-1; v_gene: TRBV2; abundance: -; CDR3nt: TGTGCCAGCAGTGCATACACTGAAGCTTTCTTT; CDR3aa: CASSAYTEAFF
d_gene: -; j_gene: TRBJ2-5; v_gene: TRBV7-8; abundance: -; CDR3nt: TGTGCCAGCAGCCACGAGACCCAGTACTTC; CDR3aa: CASSHETQYF
d_gene: TRBD1; j_gene: TRBJ2-7; v_gene: TRBV9; abundance: -; CDR3nt: TGTGCCAGCAGCGTAACCGGGACAGGGGGCTCCTACGAGCAGTACTTC; CDR3aa: CASSVTGTGGSYEQYF
d_gene: -; j_gene: TRBJ2-2; v_gene: TRBV7-9; abundance: -; CDR3nt: TGTGCCAGCAGCTTAGTTCCGGACACCGGGGAGCTGTTTTTT; CDR3aa: CASSLVPDTGELFF
d_gene: TRBD1; j_gene: TRBJ1-2; v_gene: TRBV6-1; abundance: -; CDR3nt: TGTGCCAGCAGTGCAAACAGGGGGCGCACTGGCTCGTATGGCTACACCTTC; CDR3aa: CASSANRGRTGSYGYTF
d_gene: TRBD1; j_gene: TRBJ2-1; v_gene: TRBV25-1; abundance: -; CDR3nt: TGTGCCAGCAGCCGGACAGGGGGCATGGATGAGCAGTTCTTC; CDR3aa: CASSRTGGMDEQFF
d_gene: -; j_gene: TRBJ1-1; v_gene: TRBV6-5; abundance: -; CDR3nt: TGTGCCAGCAGTTATCTGGCCGGGAGCACTGAAGCTTTCTTT; CDR3aa: CASSYLAGSTEAFF
d_gene: TRBD2; j_gene: TRBJ2-2; v_gene: TRBV9; abundance: -; CDR3nt: TGTGCCAGCAGCGTAGCTCAACTAGCGGGAGTCACCGGGGAGCTGTTTTTT; CDR3aa: CASSVAQLAGVTGELFF
d_gene: -; j_gene: TRBJ2-3; v_gene: TRBV7-3; abundance: -; CDR3nt: TGTGCCAGCAGCTCGTCCCACCTTGATACGCAGTATTTT; CDR3aa: CASSSSHLDTQYF
d_gene: -; j_gene: TRBJ2-5; v_gene: TRBV7-9; abundance: -; CDR3nt: TGTGCCAGCAGCTTGTGGGGGGCCAATGAGACCCAGTACTTC; CDR3aa: CASSLWGANETQYF
d_gene: -; j_gene: TRBJ2-5; v_gene: TRBV4-2; abundance: once; CDR3nt: TGTGCCAGCAGCCAAGCGGACAGTTTGGAGACCCAGTACTTC; CDR3aa: CASSQADSLETQYF
d_gene: -; j_gene: TRBJ2-3; v_gene: TRBV9; abundance: -; CDR3nt: TGTGCCAGCAGCGTAGACGGAACAGATACGCAGTATTTT; CDR3aa: CASSVDGTDTQYF
d_gene: -; j_gene: TRBJ1-5; v_gene: TRBV7-2; abundance: -; CDR3nt: TGTGCCAGCAGCTTGGTGGGGAAACAGCCCCAGCATTTT; CDR3aa: CASSLVGKQPQHF
d_gene: -; j_gene: TRBJ2-7; v_gene: TRBV7-9; abundance: -; CDR3nt: TGTGCCAGCAACACGGCCGGGACGGTCTCCTACGAGCAGTACTTC; CDR3aa: CASNTAGTVSYEQYF
d_gene: -; j_gene: TRBJ1-2; v_gene: TRBV19; abundance: -; CDR3nt: TGTGCCAGTAGTCCGGGACGGTTGAACTATGGCTACACCTTC; CDR3aa: CASSPGRLNYGYTF
d_gene: -; j_gene: TRBJ1-2; v_gene: TRBV9; abundance: -; CDR3nt: TGTGCCAGCAGCGTAGGTCTCACGGTTCCAGCCTATGGCTACACCTTC; CDR3aa: CASSVGLTVPAYGYTF
d_gene: -; j_gene: TRBJ2-7; v_gene: TRBV7-9; abundance: -; CDR3nt: TGTGCCAGCAGCCGTCGGGACGCCACCTACGAGCAGTACTTC; CDR3aa: CASSRRDATYEQYF
d_gene: -; j_gene: TRBJ2-1; v_gene: TRBV5-4; abundance: -; CDR3nt: TGTGCCAGCAGCTCACTTAGTGAGCAGTTCTTC; CDR3aa: CASSSLSEQFF
d_gene: TRBD2; j_gene: TRBJ2-2; v_gene: TRBV7-6; abundance: -; CDR3nt: TGTGCCAGCAGCGTCGAAGGGACTAGCGGCACGAGGGCCCGCGGGGAGCTGTTTTTT; CDR3aa: CASSVEGTSGTRARGELFF
d_gene: -; j_gene: TRBJ1-5; v_gene: TRBV19; abundance: -; CDR3nt: TGTGCCAGTAGTATAGGTGGGGTGGGCAATCAGCCCCAGCATTTT; CDR3aa: CASSIGGVGNQPQHF
d_gene: -; j_gene: TRBJ1-2; v_gene: TRBV6-5; abundance: -; CDR3nt: TGTGCCAGCAGAACCGGGGGGGCGTATGGCTACACCTTC; CDR3aa: CASRTGGAYGYTF